Sequencing of this TCR beta chain was carried out in a study of read filtering for tumor transcriptome and immune sequencing. Study as a whole: By R-ISS, stages I, II and III held approximately 8, 17 and 7 patients. Whole-transcriptome libraries were prepared after DNase treatment.

V was cut by 4 bases and J by 1 base, with 7 bases left in between. The CDR3 is made up of 13 amino acids. The germline V gene has CDR1 MNHEY and CDR2 SMNVEV (reference sequence). This clonotype was detected ten times or more. Antigen unknown. General study results and limits: Roughly 82% of IR-seq clonotypes had a single read, yet these held approximately 3.7% of reads.

This library used approximately 390 ng RNA and molecular barcoded adaptors spanning alpha/delta and beta/gamma chains. TCRdb passed the reads through MiXCR, listing each CDR3 protein once. In the table there are about 57,000 distinct CDR3 sequences, 20% to 25% of which are singletons. This receptor was taken from a donor aged 40 or over with multiple myeloma. The gene calls are TRBV27 and TRBJ1-1; D is undetermined. Specimen: a population of CD138-negative cells sorted from bone marrow. The CDR3 DNA is TGTGCCAGCAGTTCACAGAGGAACACTGAAGCTTTCTTT. It is translated as CASSSQRNTEAFF.